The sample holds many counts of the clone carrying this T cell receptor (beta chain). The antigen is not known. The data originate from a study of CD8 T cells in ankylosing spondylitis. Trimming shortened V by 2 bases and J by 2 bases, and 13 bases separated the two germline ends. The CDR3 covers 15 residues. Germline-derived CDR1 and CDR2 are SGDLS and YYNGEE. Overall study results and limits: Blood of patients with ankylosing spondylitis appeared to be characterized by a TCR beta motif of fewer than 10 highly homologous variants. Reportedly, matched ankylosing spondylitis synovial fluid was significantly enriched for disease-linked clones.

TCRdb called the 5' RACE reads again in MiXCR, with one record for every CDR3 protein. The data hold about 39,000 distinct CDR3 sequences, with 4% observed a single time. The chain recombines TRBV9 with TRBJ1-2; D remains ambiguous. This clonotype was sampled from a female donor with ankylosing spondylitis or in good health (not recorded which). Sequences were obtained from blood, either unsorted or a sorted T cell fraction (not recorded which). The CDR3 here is CASSVGGPNNYGYTF. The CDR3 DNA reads TGTGCCAGCAGCGTCGGAGGGCCTAACAACTATGGCTACACCTTC.